These 22 T cell receptor beta chains were sequenced from one sample in a study of T cell responses to AZD1222 COVID-19 vaccine. Some clones are missing from TCRdb's copy, which holds only in-frame ones; the method was immunoSEQ multiplex PCR. The sample includes about 160,000 clones, 80% to 95% seen only once; the top ten take approximately 3.5%. Sequences were derived from peripheral blood, sampled 28 days after the second AZD1222 dose. Receptors were obtained from an adult who received the AZD1222 COVID-19 vaccine.

This clone was observed a handful of times. The chain couples TRBV10-3 to TRBJ1-1; 10 bases match TRBD1. Per the germline V gene, CDR1 is ENHRY and CDR2 is SYGVKD. The ends lost 6 bases at V and 3 bases at J; junction bases unmatched: 7. The CDR3 is made up of 15 amino acids. The CDR3: CAIRPRTGGDTEAFF. DNA for the CDR3: TGTGCCATCAGACCTAGGACAGGGGGAGACACTGAAGCTTTCTTT.

The rearrangement uses TRBV11-3 and TRBJ2-7, with 8 bases aligning to TRBD2. Losses at the gene ends were 5 bases for V and 5 bases for J; bases not matched to a gene: 5. The CDR3 contains 13 residues. CDR1 and CDR2 (germline): SGHNT, YENEEA. CDR3 region: CASSPGTRNEQYF. The CDR3 DNA sequence: TGTGCCAGCAGCCCAGGGACTAGAAACGAGCAGTACTTC.

The chain combines TRBV19 with TRBJ1-5; D is possibly TRBD1 (5 bases). The V gene's germline CDR1 is LNHDA and CDR2 SQIVND (reference sequence). V was cut by 10 bases and J by 4 bases, with 14 bases left in between. The CDR3 sequence is 13 residues long. The DNA of the CDR3 is TGTGCCACCACCCAGAAGGGGAATCAGCCCCAGCATTTT. It codes for CATTQKGNQPQHF.

The chain has TRBV15 and TRBJ2-1; a weak D match, TRBD1 (6 bases). Germline V gives CDR1 LNHNV, CDR2 YYDKDF (reference sequence). There are 14 residues in the CDR3. V was pared by 6 bases and J by 4 bases, with 13 bases between. This chain's CDR3 is CATRTGAKYNEQFF. As DNA, the CDR3 is TGTGCCACCAGGACAGGTGCAAAATACAATGAGCAGTTCTTC.

The chain is built from TRBV29-1 and TRBJ1-1, with D possibly TRBD1 on 6 matching bases. The V end was cut by 8 bases, the J end by 2 bases, with 18 bases between. Germline CDR1 reads SQVTM; CDR2 reads ANQGSEA. The CDR3 runs to 14 residues. CDR3: CSFTSGVGNTEAFF. The CDR3 DNA reads TGCAGCTTCACCTCAGGGGTCGGAAACACTGAAGCTTTCTTT. Full variable domain (remainder filled in from reference TRBV29-1 and TRBJ1-1): SAVISQKPSRDICQRGTSLTIQCQVDSQVTMMFWYRQQPGQSLTLIATANQGSEATYESGFVIDKFPISRPNLTFSTLTVSNMSPEDSSIYLCSFTSGVGNTEAFFGQGTRLTVV.

This clone was found once. V gene TRBV7-2 combines with J gene TRBJ2-1, with unresolved D. The V gene's germline CDR1 is SGHTA and CDR2 FQGNSA. The CDR3 extends over 12 amino acids. Trimming removed 4 bases from V and 12 bases from J, with 13 bases in between. CDR3 sequence reads: CASSSGPFWQFF. The CDR3 nucleotides are TGTGCCAGCAGCTCAGGTCCCTTCTGGCAGTTCTTC.

The gene calls are TRBV18 and TRBJ2-3; a weak D match, TRBD2 (6 bases). There are 16 residues in the CDR3. V was pared by 1 base and J by 0 bases, with 11 bases between. Germline V gene sequence: CDR1 KGHSH, CDR2 LQKENI. CDR3 sequence (DNA): TGTGCCAGCTCACCACAGGGCCGGGGGAGCACAGATACGCAGTATTTT. This sequence encodes CASSPQGRGSTDTQYF.

The rearrangement links TRBV18 to TRBJ2-2; the match to TRBD2 covers 10 bases. The ends lost 3 bases at V and 5 bases at J; junction bases unmatched: 15. The germline V gene has CDR1 KGHSH and CDR2 LQKENI. The CDR3 runs to 19 residues. The CDR3 region has the DNA TGTGCCAGCTCACCCTTCGAGGCTAGCGGGAGCGGCCGGACCGGGGAGCTGTTTTTT. Translating gives CASSPFEASGSGRTGELFF. Supplemented by reference TRBV18 and TRBJ2-2, the full variable domain reads NAGVMQNPRHLVRRRGQEARLRCSPMKGHSHVYWYRQLPEEGLKFMVYLQKENIIDESGMPKERFSAEFPKEGPSILRIQQVVRGDSAAYFCASSPFEASGSGRTGELFFGEGSRLTVL.

The rearrangement links TRBV7-9 to TRBJ1-4; D unclear. CDR1 SEHNR and CDR2 FQNEAQ come from the germline V gene (reference sequence). The germline V and J ends were trimmed by 5 bases and 3 bases, with 10 bases remaining between them. The CDR3 spans 14 residues. The CDR3 DNA sequence: TGTGCCAGCAGCCCGACTGGGTCTAATGAAAAACTGTTTTTT. Amino acids: CASSPTGSNEKLFF. Variable domain in full (rest from reference TRBV7-9 and TRBJ1-4): DTGVSQNPRHKITKRGQNVTFRCDPISEHNRLYWYRQTLGQGPEFLTYFQNEAQLEKSRLLSDRFSAERPKGSFSTLEIQRTEQGDSAMYLCASSPTGSNEKLFFGSGTQLSVL.

This chain joins TRBV28 and TRBJ1-3, with D tentatively TRBD1 (5 bases). The V end lost 6 bases, the J end lost 0 bases, and 9 bases lay between the germline ends. Germline loops: CDR1 MDHEN, CDR2 SYDVKM. The CDR3 is made up of 14 amino acids. The CDR3 reads CASRVDNSGNTIYF. Written as DNA, the CDR3 is TGTGCCAGCAGAGTGGACAACTCTGGAAACACCATATATTTT.

The chain employs TRBV6-5 and TRBJ1-2; perhaps TRBD1 as D (5 bases). This CDR3 has 13 residues. CDR1 and CDR2 from the germline V gene are MNHEY and SVGAGI. Trimming removed 8 bases from V and 2 bases from J, with 12 bases in between. The CDR3 loop is CASSEWGNYGYTF. The CDR3 region has the DNA TGTGCCAGCTCCGAATGGGGGAACTATGGCTACACCTTC.

The chain links TRBV11-3 to TRBJ1-3, with 7 bases lining up with TRBD1. Per germline, CDR1 SGHNT and CDR2 YENEEA. This CDR3 region has 17 residues. The trim removed 5 bases at V and 1 base at J, leaving 11 bases unmatched. In nucleotides, the CDR3 is TGTGCCAGCAGCCTTTCCAAGGGACAGTCTTCTGGAAACACCATATATTTT. Residues: CASSLSKGQSSGNTIYF.

This chain connects TRBV19 to TRBJ1-3; D is ambiguous. The CDR3 sequence is 14 residues long. V lost 1 base and J 3 bases, leaving 7 bases between the germline ends. CDR1 and CDR2 from the germline V gene are LNHDA and SQIVND (reference sequence). The CDR3 region is CASSIVGSGNTIYF. CDR3 nucleotide sequence: TGTGCCAGTAGTATAGTAGGGAGTGGAAACACCATATATTTT.

The genes are TRBV7-9 and TRBJ1-3, with D possibly being TRBD1 (5 bases). Germline V lookup: CDR1 SEHNR, CDR2 FQNEAQ (reference sequence). This CDR3 comprises 16 residues. The ends were cut back, 7 bases at V and 0 bases at J, with 16 bases in the middle. Here the CDR3 DNA reads TGTGCCAGCACCAAACCCGGACAATTCTCTGGAAACACCATATATTTT. The encoded protein is CASTKPGQFSGNTIYF. Variable domain in full (rest from reference TRBV7-9 and TRBJ1-3): DTGVSQNPRHKITKRGQNVTFRCDPISEHNRLYWYRQTLGQGPEFLTYFQNEAQLEKSRLLSDRFSAERPKGSFSTLEIQRTEQGDSAMYLCASTKPGQFSGNTIYFGEGSWLTVV.

Only a few counts were recorded for this clone. V gene TRBV4-2 combines with J gene TRBJ1-2, with 10 bases lining up with TRBD1. Germline V gives CDR1 LGHNA, CDR2 YNFKEQ. Trimming took 4 bases from V and 6 from J; bases not matched to a gene: 5. This CDR3 is built from 14 residues. As DNA, the CDR3 is TGTGCCAGCAGCCGATCCGGGACAGGGGATGGCTACACCTTC. Amino acids: CASSRSGTGDGYTF.

The chain has TRBV27 and TRBJ2-2, with D maybe TRBD2 (6 bases). In germline, CDR1 is MNHEY, CDR2 SMNVEV (reference sequence). The CDR3 has 15 residues. V lost 8 bases, J lost 0 bases, and 13 bases lay in between. The CDR3 here is CASRTGDANTGELFF. In DNA, the CDR3 is TGTGCCAGCCGGACGGGAGACGCGAACACCGGGGAGCTGTTTTTT.

This clone was counted a single time. The V and J genes are TRBV6-5 and TRBJ2-7; possible D gene TRBD2, 6 bases. Per germline, CDR1 MNHEY and CDR2 SVGAGI. V was pared by 0 bases and J by 2 bases, with 8 bases between. The length of the CDR3 is 14 residues. The CDR3 here is CASSYSSGTYEQYF. Written as DNA, the CDR3 is TGTGCCAGCAGTTACTCTAGCGGAACCTACGAGCAGTACTTC.

The CDR3 DNA reads TGTGCCAGCAGATTCGGACAGGGGGCGTATTATGCTTTCTTT. As protein: CASRFGQGAYYAFF. The gene calls are TRBV6-5 and TRBJ1-1, with 11 bases lining up with TRBD1. This CDR3 spans 14 amino acids. V was pared by 6 bases and J by 11 bases, with 11 bases of the junction left unmatched. CDR1 is MNHEY and CDR2 is SVGAGI in the germline V gene.

The J gene is TRBJ2-3, the V gene TRBV30; D gene uncertain. V was clipped by 8 bases and J by 2 bases, with 11 bases between them. CDR1 and CDR2 (germline): GTSNPN, SVGIG (reference sequence). The CDR3 is 12 amino acids. This chain's CDR3 is CALAALTDTQYF. As DNA, the CDR3 is TGTGCCCTGGCCGCACTCACAGATACGCAGTATTTT.

This CDR3 reads CASSSGLAGINTGELFF. The CDR3, as DNA: TGCGCCAGCAGTTCGGGACTAGCGGGAATCAACACCGGGGAGCTGTTTTTT. The V and J genes are TRBV5-1 and TRBJ2-2; TRBD2 matches at 13 bases. CDR3 length: 17 residues. Losses at the gene ends were 5 bases for V and 2 bases for J; bases not matched to a gene: 6. Germline V gene lookup returns CDR1 SGHRS and CDR2 YFSETQ.

The rearrangement links TRBV6-1 to TRBJ2-7; a possible D gene is TRBD1 (5 bases). The germline V gene has CDR1 MNHNS and CDR2 SASEGT. With 1 base removed from V and 6 bases from J, the gap between germline ends came to 22 bases. The CDR3 spans 17 residues. The DNA of the CDR3 is TGTGCCAGCAGTGAAGTAGGAGCCTGGGTCACAGGTCGCGAGCAGTACTTC. Translated: CASSEVGAWVTGREQYF.

This clone was recorded only once. CDR3 in amino acids: CASSMGPGANTEAFF. CDR3 nucleotide sequence: TGTGCCAGTAGTATGGGCCCAGGGGCGAACACTGAAGCTTTCTTT. The rearrangement joins TRBV19 to TRBJ1-1; D is perhaps TRBD1 (6 bases). Germline V gene data show CDR1 as LNHDA and CDR2 as SQIVND (reference sequence). V was cut by 3 bases and J by 1 base, with 12 bases left in between. This CDR3 comprises 15 residues. Supplemented by reference TRBV19 and TRBJ1-1, the full variable domain reads DGGITQSPKYLFRKEGQNVTLSCEQNLNHDAMYWYRQDPGQGLRLIYYSQIVNDFQKGDIAEGYSVSREKKESFPLTVTSAQKNPTAFYLCASSMGPGANTEAFFGQGTRLTVV.